Listed here are 2 T cell receptor beta chains from one sample, sequenced in a study of T cells in Graves' hyperthyroidism and ophthalmopathy (dated by TCRdb to about 2019). The method behind the library was multiplex PCR. Sequenced on an Illumina HiSeq 2000. TCR beta CDR3 regions were amplified from RNA transcripts. A first-round RT-PCR of the TCR CDR3 used the HTBI primer set with the Qiagen OneStep RT-PCR kit. TCRdb's own reprocessing of the public reads used fastp at Q25 and MiXCR and kept productive beta chains. For every CDR3 protein sequence, its rows merge into one entry that carries the most common genes and DNA. This sample lists about 350,000 distinct CDR3 sequences; roughly 15% were detected once. The ten largest clones add up to about 20% of the sample. The material sequenced was blood. The source of these receptors is a woman aged 60-75 years with Graves' ophthalmopathy.

This clonotype occurred many times. This rearrangement joins TRBV6-2 or TRBV6-3 to TRBJ2-1; 7 bases map to TRBD2. The germline V gene encodes CDR1 MNHEY and CDR2 SVGEGT. With V trimmed by 6 bases and J by 1 base, 6 bases remained unmatched. This CDR3 spans 15 amino acids. CDR3 loop: CASRGGLGSYNEQFF. As DNA, the CDR3 is TGTGCCAGCAGGGGGGGGTTGGGATCCTACAATGAGCAGTTCTTC.

The J gene is TRBJ2-2, the V gene TRBV4-2; 8 bases map to TRBD2. The CDR3 has 14 amino acids. CDR1 is LGHNA, CDR2 YNFKEQ, per germline. The V gene end was trimmed by 4 bases and the J gene end by 5 bases; junction bases not matched to a gene: 3. CDR3 region: CASSRGTRTGELFF. The DNA of the CDR3 is TGTGCCAGCAGCCGGGGGACTAGGACCGGGGAGCTGTTTTTT.